The 14 T cell receptor beta chains presented below share a single source sample, sequenced in a study of OX40 agonist ivuxolimab in advanced cancers. Repertoires were generated with immunoSEQ multiplex PCR, while TCRdb's copy carries only in-frame clones and drops some. The data hold under 55,000 clones, with around 93% observed a single time. The sample was CD4+ or CD8+ T cells sorted from blood, taken in a trial of the OX40 agonist ivuxolimab. These receptors were collected from an adult with an advanced solid tumor such as melanoma, head and neck, liver or kidney cancer.

J is TRBJ2-3 and V is TRBV10-2; no clear D gene. CDR3 length: 15 amino acids. Between the trimmed V and J ends, which lost 3 bases and 1 base, there was a span of 11 bases. Germline V gives CDR1 WSHSY, CDR2 SAAADI. The CDR3 nucleotides read TGCGCCAGCAGTGAAATAGGCGCGGGCACAGATACGCAGTATTTT. Protein sequence: CASSEIGAGTDTQYF.

The chain employs TRBV5-1 and TRBJ2-7; D is unresolved. V lost 0 bases, J lost 5 bases, and 12 bases lay in between. The germline V gene encodes CDR1 SGHRS and CDR2 YFSETQ. The CDR3 consists of 14 residues. Written as DNA, the CDR3 is TGCGCCAGCAGCTTGGGCTCAACCTACGACGAGCAGTACTTC. Translated: CASSLGSTYDEQYF.

The chain joins TRBV11-2 to TRBJ2-7; a possible D gene is TRBD1 (5 bases). The CDR3 covers 14 residues. Germline-derived CDR1 and CDR2 are SGHAT and FQNNGV. Trimming removed 5 bases from V and 3 bases from J, with 14 bases in between. The CDR3 DNA follows: TGTGCCAGCAGCCAGACAGTAGGGGTCTACGAGCAGTACTTC. Translation gives CASSQTVGVYEQYF.

This clone was seen just once. The V call is TRBV6-4, the J call TRBJ2-3; TRBD1 agrees at 9 bases. The CDR3 sequence is 14 residues long. The J segment lost 2 bases and the V segment lost 4 bases, leaving 1 base of the junction unmatched. Germline CDR1 reads MRHNA; CDR2 reads SNTAGT. CDR3: CASSGTGDTDTQYF. DNA of the CDR3: TGTGCCAGCAGTGGGACAGGGGACACAGATACGCAGTATTTT.

The V call is TRBV7-9, the J call TRBJ2-1, with 7 bases matching TRBD2. CDR3 length: 16 amino acids. The junction had 17 bases not matched to a gene; V was cut back by 5 bases and J by 10 bases. Per the germline V gene, CDR1 is SEHNR and CDR2 is FQNEAQ (reference sequence). The CDR3 coding sequence is TGTGCCAGCAGCCCGACCGCGGGGACTACCCAAGAAGAGCAGTTCTTC. Translated, it gives CASSPTAGTTQEEQFF. Full variable domain (rest looked up from reference TRBV7-9 and TRBJ2-1): DTGVSQNPRHKITKRGQNVTFRCDPISEHNRLYWYRQTLGQGPEFLTYFQNEAQLEKSRLLSDRFSAERPKGSFSTLEIQRTEQGDSAMYLCASSPTAGTTQEEQFFGPGTRLTVL.

The chain has TRBV10-3 and TRBJ2-1, with 9 bases matching TRBD2. The germline V gene has CDR1 ENHRY and CDR2 SYGVKD. V was clipped by 4 bases and J by 0 bases; unmatched bases: 4. The CDR3 covers 16 residues. In DNA form, the CDR3 reads TGTGCCATCAGTGCGCGGGAGGGCCCCTCCTACAATGAGCAGTTCTTC. It specifies CAISAREGPSYNEQFF.

V is TRBV5-6 and J is TRBJ1-1; D not resolved. The CDR3 runs 15 residues. Between the trimmed V and J ends, which lost 4 bases and 0 bases, there was a span of 13 bases. Per germline, CDR1 SGHDT and CDR2 YYEEEE. The DNA for the CDR3 is TGTGCCAGCAGCGGAACGGTGGAAATGAACACTGAAGCTTTCTTT. As protein: CASSGTVEMNTEAFF.

The chain couples TRBV28 to TRBJ2-7; TRBD2 agrees at 11 bases. Germline V lookup: CDR1 MDHEN, CDR2 SYDVKM. Unmatched junction bases numbered 18, after V lost 5 bases and J lost 0 bases. The CDR3 consists of 20 residues. DNA of the CDR3: TGTGCCAGCAGTACTTTCCAGCCACGACTAGCGGGGCCAAGCTCCTACGAGCAGTACTTC. Residues: CASSTFQPRLAGPSSYEQYF.

Comment on this clone: The identical CDR3 is also encoded by other nucleotide sequences in the sample. The rearrangement links TRBV7-9 to TRBJ2-3; D is unclear. CDR1 and CDR2 from the germline V gene are SEHNR and FQNEAQ (reference sequence). This CDR3 region has 13 residues. Trimming took 3 bases from V and 2 from J, leaving 6 bases between them. In DNA form, the CDR3 reads TGTGCCAGCAGCTTGAGCTACACAGATACGCAGTATTTT. This sequence encodes CASSLSYTDTQYF. The variable domain in full, with the rest retrieved from reference TRBV7-9 and TRBJ2-3, is DTGVSQNPRHKITKRGQNVTFRCDPISEHNRLYWYRQTLGQGPEFLTYFQNEAQLEKSRLLSDRFSAERPKGSFSTLEIQRTEQGDSAMYLCASSLSYTDTQYFGPGTRLTVL.

This clone was seen a handful of times. The chain couples TRBV28 to TRBJ1-1, with D hard to call. The germline V and J ends were trimmed by 4 bases and 13 bases, with 16 bases remaining between them. This CDR3 region has 12 residues. From germline, CDR1 is MDHEN and CDR2 SYDVKM. The CDR3: CASSSNTPSDFF. Written as DNA, the CDR3 is TGTGCCAGCAGTTCGAACACCCCTAGTGATTTCTTT.

In this sample, this clone turned up once. The rearrangement links TRBV2 to TRBJ2-7; D remains ambiguous. V lost 4 bases to trimming and J lost 2 bases, with 9 bases between them. In germline, CDR1 is SNHLY, CDR2 FYNNEI. This CDR3 has 13 amino acids. CDR3 amino acids: CASSGAETYEQYF. The CDR3 DNA is TGTGCCAGCAGTGGGGCAGAAACCTACGAGCAGTACTTC. Together with reference TRBV2 and TRBJ2-7, the CDR3 gives the full variable domain: EPEVTQTPSHQVTQMGQEVILRCVPISNHLYFYWYRQILGQKVEFLVSFYNNEISEKSEIFDDQFSVERPDGSNFTLKIRSTKLEDSAMYFCASSGAETYEQYFGPGTRLTVT.

The rearrangement uses TRBV5-8 and TRBJ2-2; D is undetermined. Germline CDR1 is SGHTS and CDR2 is YDEGEE. There are 12 residues in the CDR3. V was trimmed by 0 bases and J by 7 bases, leaving 4 bases between them. The CDR3 DNA reads TGTGCCAGCAGCTTGGTGGGCGGGGAGCTGTTTTTT. The encoded protein is CASSLVGGELFF. Full variable domain (outside the CDR3, taken from reference TRBV5-8 and TRBJ2-2): EAGVTQSPTHLIKTRGQQATLRCSPISGHTSVYWYQQALGLGLQFLLWYDEGEERNRGNFPPRFSGRQFPNYSSELNVNALELEDSALYLCASSLVGGELFFGEGSRLTVL.

This clone showed up just a few times. The V gene is TRBV13, the J gene TRBJ2-5; TRBD1 matches at 9 bases. V was clipped by 4 bases and J by 5 bases; unmatched bases: 5. Germline CDR1 and CDR2: PRHDT and FYEKMQ (reference sequence). The CDR3 consists of 14 residues. This CDR3 is CASSWDGQGETQYF. CDR3 coding DNA: TGTGCCAGCAGCTGGGATGGACAGGGGGAGACCCAGTACTTC.

The chain employs TRBV5-5 and TRBJ2-1; D call uncertain. The CDR3 loop spans 14 amino acids. With 3 bases removed from V and 4 bases from J, the gap between germline ends came to 11 bases. Germline V lookup: CDR1 SGHKS, CDR2 YYEKEE (reference sequence). The CDR3 here is CASSSGLGYNEQFF. CDR3 nucleotide sequence: TGTGCCAGCAGCTCAGGTTTGGGGTACAATGAGCAGTTCTTC.